The 24 T cell receptor beta chains below come from one sample, sequenced in a study of shared clonotypes between healthy human individuals. The table came from immunoSEQ multiplex PCR; TCRdb's copy has only in-frame clones and leaves some out. The data contain roughly 2 million clones, about 94% of them singletons. The sample comprised naive CD4+ T cells sorted from blood. Indicated subset: CD45RA+ positively selected. The receptors originated from a man between 18 and 29 years old in good health.

V and J are TRBV7-6 and TRBJ2-5, with D tentatively TRBD1 (5 bases). Germline V gene sequence: CDR1 SGHVS, CDR2 FNYEAQ. V gave up 2 bases and J gave up 2 bases, with 12 bases separating them. The CDR3 totals 15 residues. The CDR3 region is CASSLQKQGQETQYF. The CDR3 region has the DNA TGTGCCAGCAGCTTACAGAAGCAGGGTCAAGAGACCCAGTACTTC.

This chain connects TRBV7-9 to TRBJ2-5; the D gene is possibly TRBD2 (5 bases). CDR3 size: 16 residues. Germline CDR1 is SEHNR and CDR2 is FQNEAQ (reference sequence). Trimming left V 7 bases short and J 0 bases short, with 18 bases between. The CDR3 DNA reads TGTGCCAGCAACGAAGGTCTTCGGGGTTACCAAGAGACCCAGTACTTC. This translates into CASNEGLRGYQETQYF.

As to this clone: Other DNA variants within this sample encode the same CDR3. V usage is TRBV6-5 and J usage is TRBJ1-1, with D unresolved. This CDR3 is built from 13 residues. The V gene's germline CDR1 is MNHEY and CDR2 SVGAGI. Trimming removed 4 bases at V and 1 base at J, with 7 bases between. Here the CDR3 reads CASSSRENTEAFF. The DNA of the CDR3 is TGTGCCAGCAGTTCCCGAGAGAACACTGAAGCTTTCTTT.

This sequence joins TRBV11-2 and TRBJ2-7; possible D gene TRBD2, 5 bases. The CDR3 spans 13 residues. V was clipped by 1 base and J by 1 base, with 5 bases between them. Germline V gene lookup returns CDR1 SGHAT and CDR2 FQNNGV. The CDR3 reads CASSLGESYEQYF. CDR3 sequence (DNA): TGTGCCAGCAGCTTAGGGGAGTCCTACGAGCAGTACTTC.

The V and J genes are TRBV19 and TRBJ2-7; perhaps TRBD2 as D (6 bases). CDR3 length: 15 amino acids. Trimming left V 8 bases short and J 3 bases short, with 20 bases between. Germline V gives CDR1 LNHDA, CDR2 SQIVND (reference sequence). The DNA of the CDR3 is TGTGCCAGTGGAGGGCGTGAGGACACAAGCTACGAGCAGTACTTC. Encoded protein: CASGGREDTSYEQYF.

This rearrangement joins TRBV10-3 to TRBJ2-7; no reliable D call. This CDR3 is 14 amino acids long. Germline assignment: CDR1 ENHRY and CDR2 SYGVKD. V lost 10 bases to trimming and J lost 2 bases, with 18 bases between them. The CDR3 here is CATSDPRAPYEQYF. The CDR3 coding sequence is TGTGCCACCTCAGACCCTAGGGCTCCCTACGAGCAGTACTTC.

The genes are TRBV5-8 and TRBJ1-4; D remains unclear. CDR1 and CDR2 from the germline V gene are SGHTS and YDEGEE. The CDR3 is made up of 15 amino acids. Between the trimmed V and J ends, which lost 1 base and 5 bases, there was a span of 12 bases. The CDR3 DNA sequence: TGTGCCAGCAGCTTGAAAGGAACAGCCAATGAAAAACTGTTTTTT. Its protein product is CASSLKGTANEKLFF. Full variable domain (remainder filled in from reference TRBV5-8 and TRBJ1-4): EAGVTQSPTHLIKTRGQQATLRCSPISGHTSVYWYQQALGLGLQFLLWYDEGEERNRGNFPPRFSGRQFPNYSSELNVNALELEDSALYLCASSLKGTANEKLFFGSGTQLSVL.

This rearrangement joins TRBV20-1 to TRBJ2-7; D remains unclear. Germline CDR1 is DFQATT and CDR2 is SNEGSKA (reference sequence). V dropped 7 bases and J dropped 3 bases, with 10 bases sitting between them. The CDR3 is made up of 11 amino acids. The CDR3 sequence is CSGRHDYEQYF. CDR3 coding DNA: TGCAGTGGACGGCATGACTACGAGCAGTACTTC.

The chain is built from TRBV6-1 and TRBJ1-5; maybe TRBD1 (5 bases). The CDR3 consists of 14 residues. Germline-derived CDR1 and CDR2 are MNHNS and SASEGT. Deletions cut 2 bases from V and 5 bases from J, with 10 bases between. The CDR3 DNA reads as TGTGCCAGCAGTGAAAACAGGCAGTATCAGCCCCAGCATTTT. Translation gives CASSENRQYQPQHF.

The rearrangement joins TRBV10-2 to TRBJ2-1; 11 nucleotides agree with TRBD2. Trimming removed 3 bases from V and 5 bases from J; junction bases left unmatched: 6. This CDR3 is built from 16 residues. Per germline, CDR1 WSHSY and CDR2 SAAADI. DNA of the CDR3: TGCGCCAGCAGTGATAATAGCGGGGGGGGACACAATGAGCAGTTCTTC. This encodes CASSDNSGGGHNEQFF.

V is TRBV19 and J is TRBJ2-2, with D possibly being TRBD1 (6 bases). Looked up from germline, CDR1 is LNHDA and CDR2 is SQIVND (reference sequence). V gave up 0 bases and J gave up 3 bases, with 17 bases separating them. CDR3 size: 18 residues. The CDR3 DNA sequence: TGTGCCAGTAGTATAGAGGGCAGGGGCCTAACATACACCGGGGAGCTGTTTTTT. Its protein product is CASSIEGRGLTYTGELFF.

CDR3 DNA: TGTGCCAGCAGCTTACAGGGGGGAGGCCATCAGCCCCAGCATTTT. Its translation: CASSLQGGGHQPQHF. The V call is TRBV28, the J call TRBJ1-5; 8 positions agree with TRBD1. V dropped 6 bases and J dropped 5; count of bases not matched to a gene: 9. The CDR3 runs 15 residues. Looked up from germline, CDR1 is MDHEN and CDR2 is SYDVKM.

The chain has TRBV2 and TRBJ2-3, with a possible D match to TRBD2 (5 bases). Per germline, CDR1 SNHLY and CDR2 FYNNEI. The CDR3 is 16 residues long. V dropped 6 bases and J dropped 0 bases, with 16 bases sitting between them. The CDR3: CASREINLASTDTQYF. CDR3 sequence (DNA): TGTGCCAGCAGGGAAATCAACCTAGCTAGCACAGATACGCAGTATTTT.

This chain joins TRBV9 and TRBJ1-2, with unresolved D. CDR1 is SGDLS, CDR2 YYNGEE, per germline. The CDR3 extends over 11 amino acids. V was clipped by 3 bases and J by 3 bases, with 3 bases between them. CDR3 sequence reads: CASSEHYGYTF. The CDR3 bases are TGTGCCAGCAGCGAGCACTATGGCTACACCTTC.

The chain has TRBV2 and TRBJ2-1, with 14 bases aligning to TRBD2. The V segment lost 6 bases and the J segment 5 bases; nucleotides outside the gene matches: 3. The germline V gene has CDR1 SNHLY and CDR2 FYNNEI. This CDR3 has 15 amino acids. As DNA, the CDR3 is TGTGCCAGCAGAAGACTAGCGGGGGGGGACAATGAGCAGTTCTTC. It specifies CASRRLAGGDNEQFF.

The chain carries TRBV2 and TRBJ2-2; D is perhaps TRBD1 or TRBD2 (5 bases each). This CDR3 has 15 amino acids. Germline assignment: CDR1 SNHLY and CDR2 FYNNEI. Trimming stripped 7 bases from V and 6 bases from J, with 18 bases between. In DNA, the CDR3 is TGTGCCAGCACTAGGGGAATTAGCGTTGCCGGGGAGCTGTTTTTT. As protein: CASTRGISVAGELFF.

The CDR3 bases are TGTGCCAGCAGCCCACAGGGGAGCTCCTACGAGCAGTACTTC. Its translation: CASSPQGSSYEQYF. This chain connects TRBV6-5 to TRBJ2-7, with 7 nucleotides matching TRBD1. Trimming at V came to 6 bases and at J to 0 bases, leaving 5 bases not matched to a gene. The CDR3 loop spans 14 amino acids. Germline CDR1 reads MNHEY; CDR2 reads SVGAGI.

The rearrangement uses TRBV6-1 and TRBJ1-2; no clear D gene. In germline, CDR1 is MNHNS, CDR2 SASEGT. The CDR3 has 16 amino acids. Trimming removed 1 base at V and 4 bases at J, with 16 bases between. This chain's CDR3 is CASSEDGAQVVYGYTF. The CDR3 DNA reads TGTGCCAGCAGTGAAGACGGTGCCCAGGTAGTCTATGGCTACACCTTC.

J is TRBJ2-2 and V is TRBV6-5; D is unresolved. Trimming took 5 bases from V and 3 from J, leaving 13 bases between them. Germline V gene sequence: CDR1 MNHEY, CDR2 SVGAGI. The CDR3 covers 15 residues. The CDR3 reads CASSRASVDTGELFF. The DNA of the CDR3 is TGTGCCAGCAGTCGGGCCTCAGTGGACACCGGGGAGCTGTTTTTT.

The V call is TRBV6-1, the J call TRBJ1-2; D unclear. CDR1 and CDR2 (germline): MNHNS, SASEGT. The ends were cut back, 0 bases at V and 0 bases at J, with 8 bases in the middle. The CDR3 is 15 amino acids. In DNA form, the CDR3 reads TGTGCCAGCAGTGAAGCGCAGGCAGCTAACTATGGCTACACCTTC. Amino acid sequence: CASSEAQAANYGYTF.

V and J are TRBV6-6 and TRBJ1-6, with no clear D. V dropped 0 bases and J dropped 10 bases, with 7 bases sitting between them. The germline V gene has CDR1 MNHNY and CDR2 SVGAGI (reference sequence). The CDR3 is made up of 13 amino acids. The CDR3 is CASSYSGRSPLHF. CDR3 bases: TGTGCCAGCAGTTACTCCGGGCGATCACCCCTCCACTTT.

This chain uses TRBV5-5 with TRBJ2-7; 11 nucleotides line up with TRBD1. The germline V gene has CDR1 SGHKS and CDR2 YYEKEE (reference sequence). The trim removed 4 bases at V and 3 bases at J, leaving 6 bases unmatched. CDR3 length: 15 residues. CDR3 in amino acids: CASSPGQGAFYEQYF. CDR3 sequence (DNA): TGTGCCAGCAGCCCAGGACAGGGGGCTTTCTACGAGCAGTACTTC.

Regarding this clone: This same CDR3 is encoded by further DNA sequences in the sample. The chain employs TRBV7-2 and TRBJ1-1; the D gene is possibly TRBD1 (6 bases). The V end lost 5 bases, the J end lost 0 bases, and 10 bases lay between the germline ends. The CDR3 is 14 amino acids. The germline gives CDR1 SGHTA, CDR2 FQGNSA. The CDR3 DNA reads TGTGCCAGCAGCCGCGGACAGTTGAACACTGAAGCTTTCTTT. Protein: CASSRGQLNTEAFF.

CDR3 DNA: TGTGCCAGCAGTCGTTCGGGACAGGGGGCGGGTGGCTACACCTTC. It yields the protein CASSRSGQGAGGYTF. The chain recombines TRBV7-2 with TRBJ1-2; 12 bases are shared with TRBD1. V gave up 6 bases and J gave up 7 bases; unmatched junction bases: 9. This CDR3 is 15 amino acids long. CDR1 and CDR2 from the germline V gene are SGHTA and FQGNSA. Looking up the rest from reference TRBV7-2 and TRBJ1-2 gives the full variable domain: GAGVSQSPSNKVTEKGKDVELRCDPISGHTALYWYRQSLGQGLEFLIYFQGNSAPDKSGLPSDRFSAERTGGSVSTLTIQRTQQEDSAVYLCASSRSGQGAGGYTFGSGTRLTVV.